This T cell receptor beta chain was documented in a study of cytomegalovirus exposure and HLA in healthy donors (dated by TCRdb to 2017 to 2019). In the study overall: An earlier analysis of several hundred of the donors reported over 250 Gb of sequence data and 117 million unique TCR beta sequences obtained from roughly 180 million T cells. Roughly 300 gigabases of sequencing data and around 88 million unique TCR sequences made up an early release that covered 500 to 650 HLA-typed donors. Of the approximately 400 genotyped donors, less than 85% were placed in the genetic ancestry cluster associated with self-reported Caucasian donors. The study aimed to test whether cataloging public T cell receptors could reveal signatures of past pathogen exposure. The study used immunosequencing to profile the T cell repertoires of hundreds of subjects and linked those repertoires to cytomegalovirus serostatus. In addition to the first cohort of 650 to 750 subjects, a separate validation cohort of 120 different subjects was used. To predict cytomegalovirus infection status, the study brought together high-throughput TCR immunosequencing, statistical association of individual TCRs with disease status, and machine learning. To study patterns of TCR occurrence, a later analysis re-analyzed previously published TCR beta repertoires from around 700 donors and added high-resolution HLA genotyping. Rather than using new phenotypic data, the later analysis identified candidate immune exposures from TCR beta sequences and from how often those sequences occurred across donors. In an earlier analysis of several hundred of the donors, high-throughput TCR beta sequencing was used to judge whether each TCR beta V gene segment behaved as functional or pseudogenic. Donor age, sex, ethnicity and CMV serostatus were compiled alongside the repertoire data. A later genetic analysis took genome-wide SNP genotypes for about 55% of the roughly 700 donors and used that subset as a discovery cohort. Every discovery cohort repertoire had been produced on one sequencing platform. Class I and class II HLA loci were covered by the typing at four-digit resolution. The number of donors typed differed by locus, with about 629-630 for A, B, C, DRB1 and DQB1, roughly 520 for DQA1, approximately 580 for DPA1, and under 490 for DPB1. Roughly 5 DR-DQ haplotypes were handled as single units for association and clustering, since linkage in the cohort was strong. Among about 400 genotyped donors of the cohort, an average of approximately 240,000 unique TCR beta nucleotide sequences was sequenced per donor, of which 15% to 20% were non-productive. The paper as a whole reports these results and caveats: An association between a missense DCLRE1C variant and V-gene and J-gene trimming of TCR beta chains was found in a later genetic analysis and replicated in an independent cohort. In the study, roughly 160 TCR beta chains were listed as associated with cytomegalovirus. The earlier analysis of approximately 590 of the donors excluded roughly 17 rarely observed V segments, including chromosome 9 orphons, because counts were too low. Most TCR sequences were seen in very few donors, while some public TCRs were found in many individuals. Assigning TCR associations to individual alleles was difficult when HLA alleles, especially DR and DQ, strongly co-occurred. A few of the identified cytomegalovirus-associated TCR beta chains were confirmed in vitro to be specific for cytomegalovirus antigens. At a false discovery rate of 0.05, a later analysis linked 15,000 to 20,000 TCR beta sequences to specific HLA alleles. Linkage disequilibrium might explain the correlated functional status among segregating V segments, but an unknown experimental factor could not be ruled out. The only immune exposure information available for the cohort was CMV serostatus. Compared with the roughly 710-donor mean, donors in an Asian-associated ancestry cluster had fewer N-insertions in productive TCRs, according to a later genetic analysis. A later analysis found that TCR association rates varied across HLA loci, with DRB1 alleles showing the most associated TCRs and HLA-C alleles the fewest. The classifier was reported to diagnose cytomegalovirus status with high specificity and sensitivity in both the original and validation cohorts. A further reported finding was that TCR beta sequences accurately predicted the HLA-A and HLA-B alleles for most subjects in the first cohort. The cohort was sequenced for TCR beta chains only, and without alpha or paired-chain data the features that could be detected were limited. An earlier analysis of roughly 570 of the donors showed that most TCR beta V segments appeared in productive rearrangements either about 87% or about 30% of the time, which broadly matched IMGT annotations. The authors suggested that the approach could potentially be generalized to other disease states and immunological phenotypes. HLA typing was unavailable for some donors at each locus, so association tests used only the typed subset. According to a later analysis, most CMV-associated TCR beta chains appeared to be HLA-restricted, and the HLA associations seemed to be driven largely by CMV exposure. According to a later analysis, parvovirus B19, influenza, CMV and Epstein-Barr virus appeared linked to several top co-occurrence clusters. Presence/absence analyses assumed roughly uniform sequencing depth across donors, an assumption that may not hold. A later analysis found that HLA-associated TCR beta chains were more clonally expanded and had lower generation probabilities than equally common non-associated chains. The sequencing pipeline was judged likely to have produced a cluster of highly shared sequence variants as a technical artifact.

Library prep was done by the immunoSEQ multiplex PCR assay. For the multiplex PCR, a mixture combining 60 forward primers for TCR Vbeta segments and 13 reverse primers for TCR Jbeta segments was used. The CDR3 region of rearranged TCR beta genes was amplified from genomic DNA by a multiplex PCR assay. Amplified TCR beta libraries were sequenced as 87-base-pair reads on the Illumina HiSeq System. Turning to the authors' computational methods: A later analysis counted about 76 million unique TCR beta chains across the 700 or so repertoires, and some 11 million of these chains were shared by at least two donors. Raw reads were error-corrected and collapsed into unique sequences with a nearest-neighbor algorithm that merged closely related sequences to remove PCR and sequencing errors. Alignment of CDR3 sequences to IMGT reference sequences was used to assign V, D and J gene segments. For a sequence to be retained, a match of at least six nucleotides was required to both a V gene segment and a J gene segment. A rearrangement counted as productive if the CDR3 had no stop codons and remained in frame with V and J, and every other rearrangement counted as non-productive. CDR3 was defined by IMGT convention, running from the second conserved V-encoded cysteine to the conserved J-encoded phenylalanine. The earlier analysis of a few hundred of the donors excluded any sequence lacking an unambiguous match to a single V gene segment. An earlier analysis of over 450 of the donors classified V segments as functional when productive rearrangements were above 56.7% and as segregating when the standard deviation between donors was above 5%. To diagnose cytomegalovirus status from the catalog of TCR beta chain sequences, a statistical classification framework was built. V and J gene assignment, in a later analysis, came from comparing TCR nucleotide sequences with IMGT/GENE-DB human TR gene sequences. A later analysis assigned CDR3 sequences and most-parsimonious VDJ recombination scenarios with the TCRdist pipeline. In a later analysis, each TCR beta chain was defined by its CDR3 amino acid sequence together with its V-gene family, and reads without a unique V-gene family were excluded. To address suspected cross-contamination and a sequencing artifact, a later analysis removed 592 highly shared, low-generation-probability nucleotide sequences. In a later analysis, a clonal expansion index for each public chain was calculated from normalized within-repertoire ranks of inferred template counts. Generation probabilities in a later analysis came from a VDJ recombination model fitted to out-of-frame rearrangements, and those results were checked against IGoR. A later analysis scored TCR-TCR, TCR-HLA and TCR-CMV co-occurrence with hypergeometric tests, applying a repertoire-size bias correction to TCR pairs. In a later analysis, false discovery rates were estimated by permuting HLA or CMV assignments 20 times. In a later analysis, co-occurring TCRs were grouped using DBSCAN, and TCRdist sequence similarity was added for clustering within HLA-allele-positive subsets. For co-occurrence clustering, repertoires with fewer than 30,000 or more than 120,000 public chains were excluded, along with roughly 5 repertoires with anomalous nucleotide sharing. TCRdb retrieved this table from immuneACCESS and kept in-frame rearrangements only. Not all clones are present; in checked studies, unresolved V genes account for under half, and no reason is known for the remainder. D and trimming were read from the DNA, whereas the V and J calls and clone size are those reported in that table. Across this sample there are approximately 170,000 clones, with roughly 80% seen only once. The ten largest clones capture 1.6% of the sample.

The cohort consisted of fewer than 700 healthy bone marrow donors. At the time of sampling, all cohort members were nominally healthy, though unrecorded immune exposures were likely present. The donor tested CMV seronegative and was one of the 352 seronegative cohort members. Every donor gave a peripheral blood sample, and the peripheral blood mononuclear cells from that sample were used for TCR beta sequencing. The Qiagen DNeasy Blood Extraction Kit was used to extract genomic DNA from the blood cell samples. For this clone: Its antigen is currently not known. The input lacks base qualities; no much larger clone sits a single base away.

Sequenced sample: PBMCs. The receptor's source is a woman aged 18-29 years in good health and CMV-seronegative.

CDR3 reads: CASSLEPGDGYTF. In nucleotide form, the sequence is TGCGCCAGCAGCTTGGAGCCGGGGGATGGCTACACCTTC. The chain links TRBV5-1 with TRBJ1-2, and perhaps TRBD1 as D gene, on 5 matching bases. The germline V gene gives CDR1 as SGHRS and CDR2 as YFSETQ. Cut back by 0 bases and 6 bases, the V and J ends lie 9 bases apart. Including the terminal cysteine and phenylalanine, the CDR3 comprises 13 residues. CDR3 DNA is the only sequence kept; it has 39 bases, read in frame from the first base.